The source of this TCR beta chain is a study of blood T cell repertoires in COVID-19. Turning to the study itself: Samples taken during acute and convalescent COVID-19 were collected in the United States, Italy and Spain. Nucleic acid was either cDNA or gDNA, and it came from T cells, B-cell-depleted T cells, or PBMCs.

Seattle-derived patients entered the study during active infection and were followed longitudinally. In the authors' workflow: Scientists estimated how many nucleated cells there were by amplifying reference gene primers. TCRdb's copy holds only in-frame clones and misses some; the assay was immunoSEQ multiplex PCR. For V, J and clone size, that table is used; D and trimming come from the DNA. The table has tens of thousands of clones, approximately 92% seen once. CDR3 length equals 14 residues. V was pared by 0 bases and J by 4 bases, with 9 bases between. Germline lookup yields CDR1 SGHTA and CDR2 FQGNSA.

Sequenced input: peripheral blood. This TCR derives from a woman aged 60-75 years with COVID-19, enrolled during active disease. V gene TRBV7-2 combines with J gene TRBJ1-2; D is unresolved. Here the CDR3 DNA reads TGTGCCAGCAGCTTAGCGGGCTCTACCTATGGCTACACCTTC. This codes for CASSLAGSTYGYTF.